The 22 T cell receptor beta chains reported below all come from one sample, sequenced in a study of T cell changes during pregnancy in multiple sclerosis. Here immunoSEQ multiplex PCR was the method, and the copy in TCRdb shows in-frame clones only, minus some. The sample yields 40,000 to 50,000 clones, 90% seen once. The sample was CD8+ T cells from peripheral blood mononuclear cells, taken in the first trimester of pregnancy. These receptors came from a female donor with multiple sclerosis, enrolled in a pregnancy study.

CDR3 in amino acids: CSVDQGLSEKLFF. In DNA form, the CDR3 reads TGCAGCGTTGATCAGGGTCTGAGTGAAAAACTGTTTTTT. The gene calls are TRBV29-1 and TRBJ1-4; maybe TRBD1 (5 bases). The germline V gene encodes CDR1 SQVTM and CDR2 ANQGSEA. Between the trimmed V and J ends, which lost 3 bases and 7 bases, there was a span of 12 bases. There are 13 residues in the CDR3.

The rearrangement links TRBV10-2 to TRBJ2-1, with 12 bases matching TRBD2. Germline-derived CDR1 and CDR2 are WSHSY and SAAADI. The CDR3 has 16 amino acids. The ends lost 6 bases at V and 0 bases at J; junction bases unmatched: 3. The CDR3 region is CASRPTSGGSYNEQFF. The CDR3 DNA reads TGCGCCAGCAGACCGACTAGCGGGGGCTCCTACAATGAGCAGTTCTTC.

This chain connects TRBV10-2 to TRBJ2-1; possible D gene TRBD1, 6 bases. CDR3 size: 16 residues. The germline gives CDR1 WSHSY, CDR2 SAAADI. Trimming removed 6 bases from V and 5 bases from J, with 20 bases in between. As DNA, the CDR3 is TGCGCCAGCAGGAGGGGGATAGCCCCGCCGAACAATGAGCAGTTCTTC. Amino acids: CASRRGIAPPNNEQFF.

The chain uses TRBV11-2 and TRBJ1-1, with a weak D call TRBD1 (6 bases). V lost 0 bases to trimming and J lost 6 bases, with 8 bases between them. There are 13 residues in the CDR3. Germline lookup yields CDR1 SGHAT and CDR2 FQNNGV. The CDR3 region is CASSLEDRAEAFF. The DNA for the CDR3 is TGTGCCAGCAGCTTAGAGGACAGAGCTGAAGCTTTCTTT.

This clone was seen only a few times. This chain links TRBV6-4 with TRBJ2-7; no clear D. V lost 2 bases to trimming and J lost 0 bases, with 11 bases between them. CDR3 length: 15 residues. Germline CDR1 MRHNA, CDR2 SNTAGT. CDR3 in amino acids: CASSDRAESSYEQYF. The DNA of the CDR3 is TGTGCCAGCAGTGACCGAGCCGAAAGCTCCTACGAGCAGTACTTC.

The gene calls are TRBV4-3 and TRBJ2-3; 7 positions match TRBD1. The CDR3 totals 16 residues. Germline CDR1 is LGHNA and CDR2 is YSLEER. J lost 0 bases, V lost 4 bases, and 7 bases had no gene match. The CDR3 DNA follows: TGCGCCAGCAGCCCCGCGACAGGGTCTAGCACAGATACGCAGTATTTT. Translation gives CASSPATGSSTDTQYF.

This sequence joins TRBV7-9 and TRBJ1-1, with 8 positions matching TRBD1. V was pared by 4 bases and J by 3 bases, with 7 bases of the junction left unmatched. The CDR3 sequence is 15 residues long. Germline CDR1 reads SEHNR; CDR2 reads FQNEAQ (reference sequence). This CDR3 is CASSSGQGRDTEAFF. CDR3 bases: TGTGCCAGCAGCTCCGGACAGGGTAGGGACACTGAAGCTTTCTTT.

V usage is TRBV2 and J usage is TRBJ1-1, with 10 bases identical to TRBD1. Trimming removed 4 bases from V and 5 bases from J; junction bases left unmatched: 7. Germline V gene lookup returns CDR1 SNHLY and CDR2 FYNNEI. CDR3 length equals 15 residues. The CDR3 DNA follows: TGTGCCAGCAGTGCACCGGACAGGGGGGGAACTGAAGCTTTCTTT. Protein sequence: CASSAPDRGGTEAFF.

This sequence joins TRBV13 and TRBJ2-1; 7 bases are a match to TRBD2. The germline CDR1 and CDR2 sequences are PRHDT and FYEKMQ (reference sequence). The V gene end was trimmed by 5 bases and the J gene end by 6 bases; junction bases not matched to a gene: 13. The CDR3 length is 16 residues. The CDR3 sequence is CASSELGGEIGNEQFF. The CDR3 DNA is TGTGCCAGCAGCGAGCTTGGGGGGGAAATAGGCAATGAGCAGTTCTTC. Combining the CDR3 with reference TRBV13 and TRBJ2-1 gives the whole variable domain AAGVIQSPRHLIKEKRETATLKCYPIPRHDTVYWYQQGPGQDPQFLISFYEKMQSDKGSIPDRFSAQQFSDYHSELNMSSLELGDSALYFCASSELGGEIGNEQFFGPGTRLTVL.

The rearrangement links TRBV27 to TRBJ2-3, with TRBD2 identical over 7 bases. The length of the CDR3 is 15 residues. V gave up 8 bases and J gave up 6 bases; unmatched junction bases: 14. Germline V CDR1 and CDR2: MNHEY, SMNVEV (reference sequence). The CDR3 here is CASLPGGERADTQYF. The CDR3 bases are TGTGCCAGCCTTCCTGGGGGGGAGAGGGCGGATACGCAGTATTTT.

The V call is TRBV10-1, the J call TRBJ2-7, with 7 bases matching TRBD1. The CDR3 length is 14 residues. Trimming took 4 bases from V and 0 from J; bases not matched to a gene: 3. Germline V gene data show CDR1 as WNHNN and CDR2 as SYGVQD (reference sequence). The CDR3 coding sequence is TGCGCCAGCAGTGTCAGGGGGAGCTCCTACGAGCAGTACTTC. It translates to CASSVRGSSYEQYF.

The rearrangement joins TRBV2 to TRBJ1-3, with D possibly being TRBD1 (5 bases). CDR1 is SNHLY and CDR2 is FYNNEI in the germline V gene. V was trimmed by 6 bases and J by 2 bases, leaving 11 bases between them. The CDR3 covers 14 residues. CDR3 DNA sequence: TGTGCCAGCAGCCTCGGGGGGACTGGAAACACCATATATTTT. It codes for CASSLGGTGNTIYF.

V is TRBV11-2 and J is TRBJ2-7; 13 bases align to TRBD2. V was clipped by 3 bases and J by 7 bases; unmatched bases: 3. There are 14 residues in the CDR3. Per the germline V gene, CDR1 is SGHAT and CDR2 is FQNNGV. CDR3 nucleotides: TGTGCCAGCAGCTTGACTAGCGGGAGGATGGAGCAGTACTTC. Its protein is CASSLTSGRMEQYF.

The CDR3 spells CASSSTGGDYNEQFF. The CDR3 coding sequence is TGTGCCAGCAGCTCAACGGGGGGGGATTACAATGAGCAGTTCTTC. The chain combines TRBV7-9 with TRBJ2-1, with 8 bases fitting TRBD2. Germline V gives CDR1 SEHNR, CDR2 FQNEAQ (reference sequence). The V gene end was trimmed by 4 bases and the J gene end by 4 bases; junction bases not matched to a gene: 6. The CDR3 covers 15 residues.

The V gene is TRBV19, the J gene TRBJ1-5, with a possible D match to TRBD1 (6 bases). The CDR3 contains 15 residues. Germline V lookup: CDR1 LNHDA, CDR2 SQIVND (reference sequence). V lost 5 bases and J lost 3, with 14 bases in between. This CDR3 is CASSYTGPTNQPQHF. CDR3 in DNA: TGTGCCAGTAGTTATACAGGGCCGACCAATCAGCCCCAGCATTTT.

The chain employs TRBV19 and TRBJ2-1; D not resolved. This CDR3 is built from 13 residues. From germline, CDR1 is LNHDA and CDR2 SQIVND (reference sequence). V was shortened by 8 bases and J by 0 bases, with 8 bases between the two germline ends. CDR3 in DNA: TGTGCCAGTTGCCCGAGCTCCTACAATGAGCAGTTCTTC. It translates to CASCPSSYNEQFF.

The chain couples TRBV27 to TRBJ1-2; weak D call: TRBD1 (5 bases). Trimming shortened V by 0 bases and J by 8 bases, and 13 bases separated the two germline ends. The germline V gene encodes CDR1 MNHEY and CDR2 SMNVEV (reference sequence). The CDR3 loop spans 14 amino acids. CDR3 protein: CASSLSARRGGYTF. DNA for the CDR3: TGTGCCAGCAGTTTATCCGCGCGACGGGGGGGCTACACCTTC.

This clone was picked up a small number of times. The J gene is TRBJ1-2, the V gene TRBV29-1; 8 bases are a match to TRBD1. V dropped 5 bases and J dropped 8; count of bases not matched to a gene: 4. CDR3 length: 11 residues. Looked up from germline, CDR1 is SQVTM and CDR2 is ANQGSEA. CDR3 DNA: TGCAGCGTTAAGGACAGGGACGGCTACACCTTC. Amino acids: CSVKDRDGYTF.

As DNA, the CDR3 is TGTGCCAGCAGTACGGACAGGGCCAAAAACATTCAGTACTTC. This translates into CASSTDRAKNIQYF. The gene calls are TRBV9 and TRBJ2-4; 7 nucleotides line up with TRBD1. Germline assignment: CDR1 SGDLS and CDR2 YYNGEE. The CDR3 totals 14 residues. The V segment lost 5 bases and the J segment 1 base; nucleotides outside the gene matches: 3.

The V call is TRBV7-9, the J call TRBJ2-2; 8 positions match TRBD1. The V and J ends lost 5 bases and 10 bases, in that order; junction bases with no gene match: 12. Germline CDR1 and CDR2: SEHNR and FQNEAQ (reference sequence). The CDR3 is 15 residues long. CDR3 region: CASSHPRTGFAELFF. Here the CDR3 DNA reads TGTGCCAGCAGCCATCCCCGGACAGGGTTTGCGGAGCTGTTTTTT. The full variable domain, completed using reference TRBV7-9 and TRBJ2-2, is DTGVSQNPRHKITKRGQNVTFRCDPISEHNRLYWYRQTLGQGPEFLTYFQNEAQLEKSRLLSDRFSAERPKGSFSTLEIQRTEQGDSAMYLCASSHPRTGFAELFFGEGSRLTVL.

The chain's CDR3 is CASSPRTSGLGEQYF. The CDR3 DNA follows: TGTGCCAGTAGTCCGCGGACTAGCGGGTTGGGGGAGCAGTACTTC. V is TRBV19 and J is TRBJ2-7; 11 bases map to TRBD2. CDR3 size: 15 residues. Germline values: CDR1 LNHDA, CDR2 SQIVND (reference sequence). V trimming: 5 bases; J trimming: 7 bases; junction bases outside the gene matches: 10.

The chain uses TRBV7-3 and TRBJ2-1; D may be TRBD1 (5 bases). Trimming removed 6 bases at V and 3 bases at J, with 9 bases between. Per germline, CDR1 SGHTA and CDR2 FQGTGA. CDR3 size: 13 residues. The CDR3, as DNA: TGTGCCAGCAGTCTCGACAGCTACAATGAGCAGTTCTTC. It specifies CASSLDSYNEQFF.